This TCR beta chain was documented in a study of CD8 T cells in Susac syndrome. The RNA input was 0.5 to 1 ug, and it was reverse transcribed with random hexamers. In TCRdb, the immunoSEQ multiplex PCR reads were re-called with MiXCR into one record per CDR3 protein. The repertoire holds around 150,000 distinct CDR3 sequences, with roughly 95% as singletons. V lost 4 bases and J lost 7; bases outside the gene matches: 4. This CDR3 contains 14 residues. CDR1 is LGHNA, CDR2 YSLEER, per germline. Sequences were obtained from CD4+ T cells from PBMCs. This sequence joins TRBV4-3 and TRBJ1-4, with 9 bases aligning to TRBD1. The receptor was isolated from a human donor with multiple sclerosis. This CDR3 is CASSPGQGGEKLFF. CDR3 nucleotides: TGCGCCAGCAGCCCGGGACAGGGCGGTGAAAAACTGTTTTTT.